The 14 T cell receptor beta chains listed next were all sequenced from one sample in a study of regulatory T cells in long-lasting Graves disease. The sample's time point: persistent/refractory GD, antithyroid drugs over 5 years with positive TRAb. The authors made the TCR library using RNA they extracted from PBMCs. Assembly of TCR beta libraries relied on iRepertoire HTBI primers together with Arm-PCR of CDR3 regions. Each CDR3 protein is one row after TCRdb ran MiXCR on the multiplex PCR reads. The sample has 600,000 to 800,000 distinct CDR3 sequences, around 32% seen once. The source was peripheral blood mononuclear cells (PBMCs), collected when the disease was refractory, from a patient treated with antithyroid drugs. These receptors all come from a female donor with Graves disease.

The chain is built from TRBV6-1 and TRBJ2-3; 9 nucleotides line up with TRBD2. The CDR3 is 15 residues long. V was pared by 2 bases and J by 6 bases, with 6 bases of the junction left unmatched. Germline CDR1 and CDR2: MNHNS and SASEGT. The CDR3 loop is CASSERASGIDTQYF. Here the CDR3 DNA reads TGTGCCAGCAGTGAAAGGGCTAGCGGGATTGATACGCAGTATTTT.

V usage is TRBV29-1 and J usage is TRBJ1-1; D call uncertain. Per germline, CDR1 SQVTM and CDR2 ANQGSEA. The CDR3 consists of 13 residues. V lost 6 bases and J 5 bases, leaving 16 bases between the germline ends. The CDR3, as DNA: TGCAGCGTGGCCAAAGGTGGGCAAACTGAAGCTTTCTTT. It specifies CSVAKGGQTEAFF.

This clonotype was detected ten times or more. V and J are TRBV27 and TRBJ2-4; weak D call: TRBD2 (6 bases). Trimming left V 5 bases short and J 4 bases short, with 12 bases between. CDR3 length equals 14 residues. Germline V gene sequence: CDR1 MNHEY, CDR2 SMNVEV (reference sequence). The CDR3 spells CASSQAGPKNIQYF. DNA of the CDR3: TGTGCCAGCAGTCAAGCGGGTCCGAAAAACATTCAGTACTTC.

This clonotype was recorded once. V and J are TRBV9 and TRBJ2-6, with TRBD1 as a possible D gene (6 bases). Germline CDR1 and CDR2: SGDLS and YYNGEE. V shed 0 bases and J shed 2 bases, with 9 bases lying between them. The CDR3 has 16 amino acids. CDR3 protein: CASSVVKGAGANVLTF. As DNA, the CDR3 is TGTGCCAGCAGCGTAGTTAAGGGGGCTGGGGCCAACGTCCTGACTTTC. Full variable domain (rest looked up from reference TRBV9 and TRBJ2-6): DSGVTQTPKHLITATGQRVTLRCSPRSGDLSVYWYQQSLDQGLQFLIQYYNGEERAKGNILERFSAQQFPDLHSELNLSSLELGDSALYFCASSVVKGAGANVLTFGAGSRLTVL.

This chain uses TRBV6-5 with TRBJ1-5, with D possibly being TRBD1 (5 bases). Germline V gene data show CDR1 as MNHEY and CDR2 as SVGAGI. This CDR3 spans 18 amino acids. Trimming removed 2 bases at V and 0 bases at J, with 17 bases between. The CDR3 coding sequence is TGTGCCAGCAGTTACGGGGCACAGGATTACTATAGCAATCAGCCCCAGCATTTT. It encodes CASSYGAQDYYSNQPQHF.

This clonotype was seen only a few times. Here the CDR3 reads CASSLGVFSYEQYF. The CDR3 coding sequence is TGTGCCAGCAGTTTAGGTGTCTTTAGCTACGAGCAGTACTTC. The gene calls are TRBV12-3 or TRBV12-4 and TRBJ2-7; unclear D gene. With 1 base removed from V and 3 bases from J, the gap between germline ends came to 10 bases. This CDR3 comprises 14 residues.

The V gene is TRBV11-2, the J gene TRBJ2-7; D uncertain. Germline V CDR1 and CDR2: SGHAT, FQNNGV. There are 15 residues in the CDR3. V lost 0 bases and J 2 bases, leaving 11 bases between the germline ends. As DNA, the CDR3 is TGTGCCAGCAGCTTAGACGTTACCCCCACCTACGAGCAGTACTTC. Translated: CASSLDVTPTYEQYF. Full variable domain (outside the CDR3, taken from reference TRBV11-2 and TRBJ2-7): EAGVAQSPRYKIIEKRQSVAFWCNPISGHATLYWYQQILGQGPKLLIQFQNNGVVDDSQLPKDRFSAERLKGVDSTLKIQPAKLEDSAVYLCASSLDVTPTYEQYFGPGTRLTVT.

This clonotype was observed a handful of times. The chain is built from TRBV27 and TRBJ2-7; no firm D call. CDR3 length: 15 amino acids. Germline V lookup: CDR1 MNHEY, CDR2 SMNVEV (reference sequence). V lost 8 bases to trimming and J lost 5 bases, with 22 bases between them. The CDR3 nucleotides are TGTGCCAGCGCCCCCATCTCTAGGATCACCCACGAGCAGTACTTC. Translation gives CASAPISRITHEQYF.

The chain employs TRBV29-1 and TRBJ1-5; D possibly corresponds to TRBD1 (6 bases). The CDR3 is 13 amino acids. Germline CDR1 is SQVTM and CDR2 is ANQGSEA. V was shortened by 6 bases and J by 5 bases, with 14 bases between the two germline ends. The chain's CDR3 is CSVRRGEDQPQHF. In DNA form, the CDR3 reads TGCAGCGTCCGCAGGGGCGAGGATCAGCCCCAGCATTTT.

V and J are TRBV11-2 and TRBJ1-2, with D uncertain. Trimming left V 0 bases short and J 4 bases short, with 9 bases between. Germline loops: CDR1 SGHAT, CDR2 FQNNGV. This CDR3 is 14 amino acids long. The CDR3 is CASSLDPARYGYTF. CDR3 in DNA: TGTGCCAGCAGCTTAGACCCAGCCCGCTATGGCTACACCTTC.

In its sample, this clonotype was seen many times. This sequence joins TRBV7-3 and TRBJ2-2; possible D gene TRBD1, 6 bases. CDR1 and CDR2 from the germline V gene are SGHTA and FQGTGA. The CDR3 contains 14 residues. V shed 6 bases and J shed 2 bases, with 10 bases lying between them. The CDR3 sequence is CASSYRVNTGELFF. The CDR3 DNA is TGTGCCAGCAGTTACAGGGTAAACACCGGGGAGCTGTTTTTT.

V is TRBV2 and J is TRBJ2-1; 7 bases fit TRBD1. Per germline, CDR1 SNHLY and CDR2 FYNNEI. J gave up 5 bases and V 8 bases, and 6 bases lay outside the gene matches. The CDR3 is made up of 13 amino acids. The CDR3 loop reads CASEGGQNNEQFF. Written as DNA, the CDR3 is TGTGCCAGCGAAGGGGGCCAAAACAATGAGCAGTTCTTC.

The chain carries TRBV11-2 and TRBJ2-1, with D unresolved. The CDR3 has 13 residues. CDR1 and CDR2 from the germline V gene are SGHAT and FQNNGV. Trimming shortened V by 5 bases and J by 6 bases, and 11 bases separated the two germline ends. The CDR3 DNA reads TGTGCCAGCAGCCCCCGAGCAGTCAATGAGCAGTTCTTC. It specifies CASSPRAVNEQFF.

This clonotype was observed a few times. The V and J genes are TRBV20-1 and TRBJ1-4, with D tentatively TRBD1 (5 bases). CDR1 DFQATT and CDR2 SNEGSKA come from the germline V gene (reference sequence). V dropped 1 base and J dropped 2 bases, with 14 bases sitting between them. The CDR3 length is 16 residues. The DNA of the CDR3 is TGCAGTGCTAGAGCCGCGCAGGGATTCACTAATGAAAAACTGTTTTTT. It encodes CSARAAQGFTNEKLFF.